This T cell receptor beta chain was captured in a study of cytotoxic CD8 clonotypes in ibrutinib-treated CLL. Study outcomes and limitations: At baseline, clonality was higher than in age-matched healthy donors and correlated with CD8+ counts.

Concerning this clone itself: Antigen specificity is unknown.

The protocol was immunoSEQ multiplex PCR, while the TCRdb copy is restricted to in-frame clones and leaves out a portion. The sample holds around 250,000 clones, 60% to 75% seen once. With 5 bases clipped from V and 2 bases from J, the junction kept 9 bases outside the gene matches. Germline V gene lookup returns CDR1 SGHNT and CDR2 YENEEA. This CDR3 has 17 amino acids. The chain is built from TRBV11-3 and TRBJ2-6, with TRBD1 identical over 7 bases. Sequenced material: PBMCs, taken after 24 months of ibrutinib treatment. The origin of this receptor is a human donor with chronic lymphocytic leukemia. The CDR3 nucleotides read TGTGCCAGCAGCCCCCGACAGGGAACCCCTGGGGCCAACGTCCTGACTTTC. It translates to CASSPRQGTPGANVLTF.